Shown below are 24 T cell receptor beta chains from a single sample sequenced in a study of shared clonotypes between healthy human individuals. Some clones are missing from TCRdb's copy, which holds only in-frame ones; the method was immunoSEQ multiplex PCR. The repertoire consists of around 610,000 clones, with approximately 96% occurring once and the leading ten covering approximately 0.1%. In the naive CD8 group, cells lacked CD45RO and were positively selected for CCR7, so terminally differentiated effector memory CD45RA+ cells were left out. The sequenced material came from naive CD8+ T cells sorted from blood. These receptors were obtained from a woman aged 25 to 45 in good health.

The chain employs TRBV5-1 and TRBJ2-5; possible D gene TRBD1, 6 bases. Germline CDR1 reads SGHRS; CDR2 reads YFSETQ. Trimming left V 0 bases short and J 4 bases short, with 16 bases between. The CDR3 spans 16 residues. DNA for the CDR3: TGCGCCAGCAGCTTGGCCCTCAGGGGAGAGGGAGAGACCCAGTACTTC. Protein: CASSLALRGEGETQYF.

The chain couples TRBV29-1 to TRBJ1-1, with 8 nucleotides matching TRBD1. Germline lookup yields CDR1 SQVTM and CDR2 ANQGSEA. V lost 3 bases, J lost 1 base, and 7 bases stayed unmatched. The CDR3 length is 15 residues. In nucleotides, the CDR3 is TGCAGCGTTGAGGGAGGGACAGGTAGGAACACTGAAGCTTTCTTT. This codes for CSVEGGTGRNTEAFF.

CDR3 in amino acids: CASSVDRTSGTYEQFF. The CDR3 bases are TGTGCCAGCAGCGTAGATAGGACTAGCGGGACGTATGAGCAGTTCTTC. The rearrangement links TRBV9 to TRBJ2-1; 12 bases are a match to TRBD2. V gave up 0 bases and J gave up 8 bases; unmatched junction bases: 6. The CDR3 covers 16 residues. Per germline, CDR1 SGDLS and CDR2 YYNGEE. Drawing the rest from reference TRBV9 and TRBJ2-1, the complete variable domain is DSGVTQTPKHLITATGQRVTLRCSPRSGDLSVYWYQQSLDQGLQFLIQYYNGEERAKGNILERFSAQQFPDLHSELNLSSLELGDSALYFCASSVDRTSGTYEQFFGPGTRLTVL.

V usage is TRBV28 and J usage is TRBJ2-3; D tentatively reads TRBD1 or TRBD2 (5 bases each). Trimming took 2 bases from V and 0 from J, leaving 9 bases between them. Germline CDR1 and CDR2: MDHEN and SYDVKM. This CDR3 comprises 15 residues. CDR3 loop: CASSLRGRSTDTQYF. The CDR3 DNA reads as TGTGCCAGCAGTTTACGGGGACGGAGCACAGATACGCAGTATTTT.

This chain links TRBV13 with TRBJ2-2, with unresolved D. The CDR3 is made up of 13 amino acids. The germline V gene encodes CDR1 PRHDT and CDR2 FYEKMQ (reference sequence). Trimming took 5 bases from V and 6 from J, leaving 10 bases between them. Here the CDR3 DNA reads TGTGCCAGCAGCCCAGCCTTTGCCGGGGAGCTGTTTTTT. Its translation: CASSPAFAGELFF.

The chain has TRBV18 and TRBJ2-7; D is unresolved. The CDR3 consists of 17 residues. Per germline, CDR1 KGHSH and CDR2 LQKENI. Between the trimmed V and J ends, which lost 3 bases and 0 bases, there was a span of 18 bases. For the CDR3, the DNA is TGTGCCAGCTCACCTTCGCCGGCAGCGCTATACTCCTACGAGCAGTACTTC. Encoded protein: CASSPSPAALYSYEQYF.

In DNA, the CDR3 is TGTGCCAGCAGTTTTCGGGCAGAAACCATATATTTT. Residues: CASSFRAETIYF. This chain joins TRBV28 and TRBJ1-3, with D unclear. V was clipped by 3 bases and J by 10 bases, with 10 bases between them. In germline, CDR1 is MDHEN, CDR2 SYDVKM. The CDR3 totals 12 residues.

The chain employs TRBV11-1 and TRBJ2-7; no clear D. V lost 1 base and J 2 bases, leaving 6 bases between the germline ends. Germline lookup yields CDR1 SGHAT and CDR2 FQDESV (reference sequence). This CDR3 comprises 13 residues. The CDR3: CASSLGQTYEQYF. Written as DNA, the CDR3 is TGTGCCAGCAGCTTAGGGCAGACCTACGAGCAGTACTTC.

This chain joins TRBV7-3 and TRBJ2-1, with D tentatively TRBD2 (5 bases). Trimming cost V 5 bases and J 5 bases, with 10 bases left between them. The CDR3 contains 13 residues. Germline V lookup: CDR1 SGHTA, CDR2 FQGTGA. The CDR3 nucleotides read TGTGCCAGCAGCGGACTCGCTAACAATGAGCAGTTCTTC. This encodes CASSGLANNEQFF.

This rearrangement joins TRBV7-9 to TRBJ1-1; D not certain. The V end lost 4 bases, the J end lost 0 bases, and 12 bases lay between the germline ends. CDR1 is SEHNR, CDR2 FQNEAQ, per germline (reference sequence). This CDR3 is built from 15 residues. This chain's CDR3 is CASSSYREMNTEAFF. The CDR3 DNA reads TGTGCCAGCAGCTCATACAGAGAAATGAACACTGAAGCTTTCTTT.

This chain connects TRBV23-1 to TRBJ2-6; a weak D match, TRBD1 (6 bases). TRBV23-1 is given ORF status, its function remaining uncertain. Trimming pared 6 bases from V and 3 bases from J, leaving 30 bases between. The CDR3 covers 21 residues. CDR3 in amino acids: CASSHSKGTGWSLIGANVLTF. As DNA, the CDR3 is TGCGCCAGCAGCCACAGTAAAGGAACAGGGTGGTCGCTCATTGGGGCCAACGTCCTGACTTTC.

The chain links TRBV25-1 to TRBJ1-1, with TRBD1 as a possible D gene (5 bases). Germline V gene lookup returns CDR1 MGHDK and CDR2 SYGVNS. V was cut by 4 bases and J by 3 bases, with 12 bases left in between. This CDR3 contains 14 residues. The CDR3 loop is CASSVAGSDTEAFF. CDR3 sequence (DNA): TGTGCCAGCAGTGTGGCAGGGTCGGACACTGAAGCTTTCTTT.

The V and J genes are TRBV27 and TRBJ2-7; the D gene is possibly TRBD1 (5 bases). In germline, CDR1 is MNHEY, CDR2 SMNVEV (reference sequence). V dropped 3 bases and J dropped 0 bases, with 9 bases sitting between them. The CDR3 covers 14 residues. The CDR3 DNA reads TGTGCCAGCAGTTTTCGACAGACCTCCTACGAGCAGTACTTC. This codes for CASSFRQTSYEQYF.

This chain connects TRBV9 to TRBJ2-7; no firm D call. The CDR3 loop spans 13 amino acids. V was trimmed by 4 bases and J by 7 bases, leaving 15 bases between them. Germline V gives CDR1 SGDLS, CDR2 YYNGEE. CDR3 sequence: CASSLTRNGEQYF. CDR3 nucleotide sequence: TGTGCCAGCAGCCTGACTCGCAACGGGGAGCAGTACTTC.

This rearrangement joins TRBV13 to TRBJ2-7; no firm D call. The germline V gene encodes CDR1 PRHDT and CDR2 FYEKMQ (reference sequence). The CDR3 is 12 residues long. The V gene lost 5 bases and the J gene lost 6 bases, with 11 bases spanning the gap. As DNA, the CDR3 is TGTGCCAGCAGCCCCCATAAGTTCGAGCAGTACTTC. It codes for CASSPHKFEQYF.

This clone was counted a single time. The rearrangement uses TRBV15 and TRBJ2-1; the D gene is possibly TRBD1 (5 bases). Germline CDR1 is LNHNV and CDR2 is YYDKDF (reference sequence). V was shortened by 3 bases and J by 4 bases, with 13 bases between the two germline ends. This CDR3 is built from 15 residues. The CDR3 here is CATSRDQGSYNEQFF. The CDR3 bases are TGTGCCACCAGCAGGGATCAGGGTTCTTACAATGAGCAGTTCTTC.

V is TRBV27 and J is TRBJ2-2, with 9 bases that match TRBD1. Germline-derived CDR1 and CDR2 are MNHEY and SMNVEV (reference sequence). The CDR3 loop spans 15 amino acids. The V segment lost 0 bases and the J segment 6 bases; nucleotides outside the gene matches: 2. CDR3 DNA: TGTGCCAGCAGTTTATCAAGGACAGGGGCCGGGGAGCTGTTTTTT. It specifies CASSLSRTGAGELFF.

This clone came up once. This sequence joins TRBV7-9 and TRBJ2-5, with 8 positions matching TRBD1. The V and J ends lost 4 bases and 3 bases, in that order; junction bases with no gene match: 7. Germline loops: CDR1 SEHNR, CDR2 FQNEAQ (reference sequence). This CDR3 has 15 residues. CDR3 DNA: TGTGCCAGCAGCTCCGGACAGGGACGCGAAGAGACCCAGTACTTC. This sequence encodes CASSSGQGREETQYF.

This rearrangement joins TRBV5-4 to TRBJ1-2; D remains unclear. This CDR3 contains 13 residues. Germline assignment: CDR1 SGHNT and CDR2 YYREEE (reference sequence). The V gene lost 0 bases and the J gene lost 8 bases, with 11 bases spanning the gap. The CDR3 DNA is TGTGCCAGCAGCTTGGCCGGAGGGATAGGCTACACCTTC. Protein sequence: CASSLAGGIGYTF.

The chain joins TRBV4-2 to TRBJ2-7, with D perhaps matching TRBD1 (6 bases). Germline V gene data show CDR1 as LGHNA and CDR2 as YNFKEQ. Trimming took off 5 bases at V and 1 base at J, with 15 bases between the two ends. CDR3 length equals 15 residues. The CDR3: CASSFPGTPSYEQYF. As DNA, the CDR3 is TGTGCCAGCAGCTTCCCCGGGACACCGTCCTACGAGCAGTACTTC.

V is TRBV7-9 and J is TRBJ2-5, with 9 bases that match TRBD2. After removal of 4 bases from V and 1 base from J, the junction contained 7 bases not matched to a gene. Germline loops: CDR1 SEHNR, CDR2 FQNEAQ (reference sequence). The CDR3 extends over 16 amino acids. CDR3 sequence reads: CASSSGLASFQETQYF. DNA for the CDR3: TGTGCCAGCAGCTCCGGACTAGCGAGCTTCCAAGAGACCCAGTACTTC.

This chain joins TRBV4-1 and TRBJ1-2; 8 bases fit TRBD1. The CDR3 is 15 amino acids. Germline lookup yields CDR1 MGHRA and CDR2 YSYEKL. V gave up 4 bases and J gave up 6 bases; unmatched junction bases: 10. DNA of the CDR3: TGCGCCAGCAGCCGTCAGGGGGCGAGTTCGGATGGCTACACCTTC. Translated, it gives CASSRQGASSDGYTF.

This clone came up once. This chain uses TRBV7-9 with TRBJ2-3, with 9 positions matching TRBD2. The CDR3 is made up of 16 amino acids. V gave up 6 bases and J gave up 0 bases; unmatched junction bases: 7. Germline CDR1 SEHNR, CDR2 FQNEAQ (reference sequence). The CDR3 DNA sequence: TGTGCCAGCAGTTTTAGCGGGAGACGGAGCACAGATACGCAGTATTTT. Its protein product is CASSFSGRRSTDTQYF. The full variable domain, with the rest looked up from reference TRBV7-9 and TRBJ2-3, is DTGVSQNPRHKITKRGQNVTFRCDPISEHNRLYWYRQTLGQGPEFLTYFQNEAQLEKSRLLSDRFSAERPKGSFSTLEIQRTEQGDSAMYLCASSFSGRRSTDTQYFGPGTRLTVL.

The chain employs TRBV7-9 and TRBJ2-3; 8 nucleotides align to TRBD1. The J segment lost 7 bases and the V segment lost 2 bases, leaving 5 bases of the junction unmatched. In germline, CDR1 is SEHNR, CDR2 FQNEAQ (reference sequence). The CDR3 runs to 14 residues. The CDR3: CASSLQDRVNTQYF. CDR3 sequence (DNA): TGTGCCAGCAGCTTACAGGACAGGGTGAATACGCAGTATTTT.